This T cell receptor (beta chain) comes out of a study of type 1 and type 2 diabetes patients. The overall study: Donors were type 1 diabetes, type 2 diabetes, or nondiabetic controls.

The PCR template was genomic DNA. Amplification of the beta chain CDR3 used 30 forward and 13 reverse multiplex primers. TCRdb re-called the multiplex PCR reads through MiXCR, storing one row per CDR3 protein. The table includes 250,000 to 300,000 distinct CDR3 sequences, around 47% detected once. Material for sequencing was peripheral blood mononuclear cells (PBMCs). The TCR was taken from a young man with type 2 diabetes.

CDR3 amino acids: CASSDYGDTQYF. Written as DNA, the CDR3 is TGCGCCAGCAGTGACTACGGGGATACGCAGTATTTT. This chain uses TRBV10-1 with TRBJ2-3; D ambiguous. Trimming cost V 3 bases and J 6 bases, with 7 bases left between them. The CDR3 runs to 12 residues. Germline CDR1 and CDR2: WNHNN and SYGVQD (reference sequence).